This is a list of T cell receptor beta chains from one sample in a study of early T cells in non-severe SARS-CoV-2 infection. TCRdb called the 5' RACE reads again in MiXCR, with one record for every CDR3 protein. Seen here are 86,000 or so distinct CDR3 sequences, about 6% observed once, and the top ten hold roughly 8%. Sequencing was carried out using whole blood. These receptors all come from an adult who was a healthcare worker with PCR-confirmed SARS-CoV-2 infection or an uninfected control (not recorded which). The CDR3 runs from the conserved cysteine through the conserved F or W.

CDR3 protein: CASSLSIGGARNEQFF; J gene: TRBJ2-1; V gene: TRBV12-3/TRBV12-4
CDR3 protein: CASSEALLGPTQYF; J gene: TRBJ2-5; V gene: TRBV2
CDR3 protein: CASSFGRTQYF; J gene: TRBJ2-5; V gene: TRBV11-2
CDR3 protein: CASSLFGAPNEKLFF; J gene: TRBJ1-4; V gene: TRBV5-1
CDR3 protein: CATSDYNQPQHF; J gene: TRBJ1-5; V gene: TRBV24-1
CDR3 protein: CSARAGTSDYEQYF; J gene: TRBJ2-7; V gene: TRBV20-1
CDR3 protein: CASSSRESSSGNTIYF; J gene: TRBJ1-3; V gene: TRBV4-1
CDR3 protein: CSVAVGQYDYTF; J gene: TRBJ1-2; V gene: TRBV29-1
CDR3 protein: CASKTGQGLDGNTIYF; J gene: TRBJ1-3; V gene: TRBV9
CDR3 protein: CAIEYRGENTGELFF; J gene: TRBJ2-2; V gene: TRBV12-3/TRBV12-4
CDR3 protein: CASSYTSGTDTQYF; J gene: TRBJ2-3; V gene: TRBV5-1
CDR3 protein: CASSQRGGRADTQYF; J gene: TRBJ2-3; V gene: TRBV14
CDR3 protein: CASSQGGQGSKLFF; J gene: TRBJ1-4; V gene: TRBV4-2
CDR3 protein: CASSYPHREDEQYF; J gene: TRBJ2-7; V gene: TRBV6-6
CDR3 protein: CSARSAGPAPDEQFF; J gene: TRBJ2-1; V gene: TRBV20-1
CDR3 protein: CAISESNIGQGYEQYF; J gene: TRBJ2-7; V gene: TRBV10-3
CDR3 protein: CASSLAGHFYEQYF; J gene: TRBJ2-7; V gene: TRBV7-9
CDR3 protein: CASGSVNNEQFF; J gene: TRBJ2-1; V gene: TRBV6-2/TRBV6-3
CDR3 protein: CASSFVGGPYSYNEQFF; J gene: TRBJ2-1; V gene: TRBV7-9
CDR3 protein: CASSLQPPGQGKVQAFF; J gene: TRBJ1-1; V gene: TRBV27
CDR3 protein: CASSSAGSGVRYTF; J gene: TRBJ1-2; V gene: TRBV9
CDR3 protein: CASSYSGPPYEQYF; J gene: TRBJ2-7; V gene: TRBV6-5
CDR3 protein: CASSIRGDAKNIQYF; J gene: TRBJ2-4; V gene: TRBV11-2
CDR3 protein: CASSLTASYEQYF; J gene: TRBJ2-7; V gene: TRBV7-2
CDR3 protein: CASSKNTGYDSPLHF; J gene: TRBJ1-6; V gene: TRBV4-1
CDR3 protein: CASRLGGNKNIQYF; J gene: TRBJ2-4; V gene: TRBV27
CDR3 protein: CASSPSRGNQPQHF; J gene: TRBJ1-5; V gene: TRBV7-9
CDR3 protein: CASSLPGSGETQYF; J gene: TRBJ2-5; V gene: TRBV7-2
CDR3 protein: CATSREMGFTEAFF; J gene: TRBJ1-1; V gene: TRBV15
CDR3 protein: CASSPRGTEQFF; J gene: TRBJ2-1; V gene: TRBV12-3/TRBV12-4
CDR3 protein: CASSFLSGRSYNEQFF; J gene: TRBJ2-1; V gene: TRBV5-4
CDR3 protein: CASSLTRTYTEAFF; J gene: TRBJ1-1; V gene: TRBV3-1
CDR3 protein: CASRPSGGVGETQYF; J gene: TRBJ2-5; V gene: TRBV6-6
CDR3 protein: CASSFSRTDTQYF; J gene: TRBJ2-3; V gene: TRBV7-2
CDR3 protein: CASSLHPGTGVVTQYF; J gene: TRBJ2-5; V gene: TRBV27
CDR3 protein: CASREWQEYGYTF; J gene: TRBJ1-2; V gene: TRBV10-2
CDR3 protein: CASSWVNTEAFF; J gene: TRBJ1-1; V gene: TRBV11-2
CDR3 protein: CASSDSAADSSYNEQFF; J gene: TRBJ2-1; V gene: TRBV25-1
CDR3 protein: CASSLPATSGSSYNEQFF; J gene: TRBJ2-1; V gene: TRBV7-8
CDR3 protein: CASSPVTDTQYF; J gene: TRBJ2-3; V gene: TRBV18
CDR3 protein: CASRPLQGFPTGELFF; J gene: TRBJ2-2; V gene: TRBV6-2/TRBV6-3
CDR3 protein: CASSSGTLGYIETQYF; J gene: TRBJ2-5; V gene: TRBV7-2
CDR3 protein: CAWRDRGYNQPQHF; J gene: TRBJ1-5; V gene: TRBV30
CDR3 protein: CASTLPPTGSSSPLHF; J gene: TRBJ1-6; V gene: TRBV28
CDR3 protein: CASSSGAGENTGELFF; J gene: TRBJ2-2; V gene: TRBV5-7